A single sample gave rise to the 4 T cell receptor beta chains below, sequenced in a study of siplizumab effects on memory and regulatory T cells. The protocol was immunoSEQ multiplex PCR, while the TCRdb copy is restricted to in-frame clones and leaves out a portion. The sample records approximately 84,000 clones, 95% being singletons. Sequencing used CD8+ T cells sorted from blood. All receptors derive from a human donor in good health.

This rearrangement joins TRBV15 to TRBJ1-2; TRBD1 aligns across 8 bases. The length of the CDR3 is 17 residues. Per germline, CDR1 LNHNV and CDR2 YYDKDF (reference sequence). V shed 5 bases and J 6 bases; nucleotides not matched to a gene: 17. CDR3 protein: CATSPTGEDRGRHGYTF. CDR3 DNA sequence: TGTGCCACCAGCCCAACAGGAGAAGACAGGGGACGACATGGCTACACCTTC.

The genes are TRBV7-8 and TRBJ2-1, with D uncertain. From germline, CDR1 is SGHVS and CDR2 FQNEAQ. V lost 3 bases, J lost 3 bases, and 9 bases lay in between. This CDR3 is built from 14 residues. The CDR3 bases are TGTGCCAGCAGCTTGGTGGCAAACTACAATGAGCAGTTCTTC. This translates into CASSLVANYNEQFF.

DNA for the CDR3: TGTGCCAGTAGGATGAGCGGGATCTACAATGAGCAGTTCTTC. The encoded protein is CASRMSGIYNEQFF. V gene TRBV19 combines with J gene TRBJ2-1; TRBD2 aligns across 7 bases. V gave up 6 bases and J gave up 3 bases; unmatched junction bases: 5. This CDR3 contains 14 residues. CDR1 is LNHDA, CDR2 SQIVND, per germline (reference sequence).

This clone is medium-sized. This chain joins TRBV7-9 and TRBJ2-7; possible D gene TRBD2, 5 bases. This CDR3 comprises 15 residues. Germline CDR1 SEHNR, CDR2 FQNEAQ (reference sequence). Trimming took 3 bases from V and 2 from J, leaving 14 bases between them. The DNA for the CDR3 is TGTGCCAGCAGCTTGGAGGCAGCCTTTACCTACGAGCAGTACTTC. This gives the protein CASSLEAAFTYEQYF.